Below are 2 T cell receptor beta chains sequenced from a single sample in a study of vaccination effects on CD4 cells after COVID-19. What these receptors recognize is not known. Sequencing was performed with immunoSEQ multiplex PCR; in TCRdb, only in-frame clones are kept and a portion is missing. The table records nearly 30,000 clones, roughly 80% of them present only once. Expansion with viral peptide pools was applied to antigen-specific CD4+ T cells by the ViraFEST assay prior to sequencing. With about ten days of culture completed, CD4+ T cells were isolated. It was two doses of either the BNT162b2 or mRNA-1273 vaccine that participants received. The source material was CD4+ T cells from PBMCs cultured with SARS-CoV-2 spike peptides, sampled after COVID-19 vaccination. All receptors come from a human donor who received a COVID-19 vaccine. Some clones in this sample may be carry-over from other donors' samples.

The CDR3 coding sequence is TGTGCCACCAGCAGAGATCCTAAAGGAAATGGCTACACCTTC. Amino acids: CATSRDPKGNGYTF. This chain links TRBV15 with TRBJ1-2; D is ambiguous. From germline, CDR1 is LNHNV and CDR2 YYDKDF (reference sequence). The CDR3 has 14 residues. Trimming cost V 0 bases and J 6 bases, with 11 bases left between them.

J is TRBJ1-2 and V is TRBV6-5; 9 nucleotides line up with TRBD1. Trimming took 5 bases from V and 8 from J; bases not matched to a gene: 9. Germline V gene data show CDR1 as MNHEY and CDR2 as SVGAGI. The CDR3 extends over 14 amino acids. In nucleotides, the CDR3 is TGTGCCAGCAGTCATCGCAGGACAGGGGTGGGCTACACCTTC. Translation: CASSHRRTGVGYTF.